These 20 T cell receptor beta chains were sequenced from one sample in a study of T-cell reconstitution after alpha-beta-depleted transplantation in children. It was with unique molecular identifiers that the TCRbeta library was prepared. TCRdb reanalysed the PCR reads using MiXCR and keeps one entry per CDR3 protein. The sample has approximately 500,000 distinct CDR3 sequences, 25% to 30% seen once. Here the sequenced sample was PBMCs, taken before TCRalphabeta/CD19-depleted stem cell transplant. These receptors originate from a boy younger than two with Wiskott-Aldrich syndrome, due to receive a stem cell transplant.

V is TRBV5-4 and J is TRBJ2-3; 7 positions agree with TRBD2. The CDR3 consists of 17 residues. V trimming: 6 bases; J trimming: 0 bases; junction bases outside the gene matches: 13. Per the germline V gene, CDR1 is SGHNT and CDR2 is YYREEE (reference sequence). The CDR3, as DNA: TGTGCCAGCAAACTTGGGGGTGCTAGCGGTAGCACAGATACGCAGTATTTT. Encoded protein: CASKLGGASGSTDTQYF.

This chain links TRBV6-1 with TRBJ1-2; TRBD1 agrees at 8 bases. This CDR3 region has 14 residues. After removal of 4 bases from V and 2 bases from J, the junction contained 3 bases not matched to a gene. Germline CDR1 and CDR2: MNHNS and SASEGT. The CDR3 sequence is CASSGGQGNYGYTF. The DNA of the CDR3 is TGTGCCAGCAGTGGAGGACAGGGAAACTATGGCTACACCTTC.

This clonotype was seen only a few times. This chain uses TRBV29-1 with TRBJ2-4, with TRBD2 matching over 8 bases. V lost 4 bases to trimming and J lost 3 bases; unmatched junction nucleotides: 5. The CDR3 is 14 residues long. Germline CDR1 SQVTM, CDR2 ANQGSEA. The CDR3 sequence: CSVVREEGKNIQYF. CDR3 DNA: TGCAGCGTTGTGCGGGAGGAGGGCAAAAACATTCAGTACTTC.

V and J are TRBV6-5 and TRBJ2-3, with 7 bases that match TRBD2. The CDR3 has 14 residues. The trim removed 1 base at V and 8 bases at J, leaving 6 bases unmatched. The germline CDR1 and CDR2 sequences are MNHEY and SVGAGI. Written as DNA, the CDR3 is TGTGCCAGCAGTTACTTAGGCGGGAGCGGTACGCAGTATTTT. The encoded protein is CASSYLGGSGTQYF.

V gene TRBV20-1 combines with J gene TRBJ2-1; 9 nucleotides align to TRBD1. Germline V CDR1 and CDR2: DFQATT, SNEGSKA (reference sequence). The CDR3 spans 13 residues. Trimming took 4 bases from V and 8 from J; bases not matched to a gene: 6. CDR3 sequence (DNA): TGCAGTGCTAACCGGGGACAGGGATATGAGCAGTTCTTC. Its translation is CSANRGQGYEQFF.

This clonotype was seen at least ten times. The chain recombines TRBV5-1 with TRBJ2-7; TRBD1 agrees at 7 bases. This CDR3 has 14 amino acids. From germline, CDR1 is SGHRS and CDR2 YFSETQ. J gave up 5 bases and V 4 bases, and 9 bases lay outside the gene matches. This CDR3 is CASSAAGGLNEQYF. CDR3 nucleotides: TGCGCCAGCAGCGCAGCAGGGGGTCTGAACGAGCAGTACTTC.

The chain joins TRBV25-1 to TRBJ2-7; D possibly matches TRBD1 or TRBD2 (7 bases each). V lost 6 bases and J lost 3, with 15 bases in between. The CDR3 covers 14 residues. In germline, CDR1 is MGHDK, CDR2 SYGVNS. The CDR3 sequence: CASRSPGGVYEQYF. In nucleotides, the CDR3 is TGTGCCAGCAGGTCCCCAGGGGGGGTCTACGAGCAGTACTTC.

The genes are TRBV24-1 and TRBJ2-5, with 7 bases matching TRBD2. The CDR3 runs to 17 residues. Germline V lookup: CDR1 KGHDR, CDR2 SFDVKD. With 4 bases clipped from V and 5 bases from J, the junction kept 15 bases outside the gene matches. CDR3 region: CATSDPPSGSQEETQYF. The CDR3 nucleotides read TGTGCCACCAGTGACCCTCCTAGCGGCTCCCAAGAGGAGACCCAGTACTTC.

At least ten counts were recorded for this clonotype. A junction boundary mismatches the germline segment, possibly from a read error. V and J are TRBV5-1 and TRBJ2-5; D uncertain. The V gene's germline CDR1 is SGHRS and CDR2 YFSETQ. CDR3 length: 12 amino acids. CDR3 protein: CASSFPKETQYF. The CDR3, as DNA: TGTGCCAGCAGTTTCCCGAAAGAGACCCAGTACTTC.

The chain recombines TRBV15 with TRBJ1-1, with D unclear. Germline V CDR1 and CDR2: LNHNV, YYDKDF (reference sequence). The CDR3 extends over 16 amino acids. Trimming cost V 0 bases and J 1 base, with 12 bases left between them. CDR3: CATSRDKGIKNTEAFF. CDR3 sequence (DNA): TGTGCCACCAGCAGAGATAAAGGCATAAAGAACACTGAAGCTTTCTTT.

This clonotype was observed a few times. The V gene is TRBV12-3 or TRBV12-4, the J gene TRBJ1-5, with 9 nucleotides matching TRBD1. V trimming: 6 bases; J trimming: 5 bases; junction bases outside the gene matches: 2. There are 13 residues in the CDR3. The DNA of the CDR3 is TGTGCCAGCAGGGGACAGGGAGATCAGCCCCAGCATTTT. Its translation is CASRGQGDQPQHF.

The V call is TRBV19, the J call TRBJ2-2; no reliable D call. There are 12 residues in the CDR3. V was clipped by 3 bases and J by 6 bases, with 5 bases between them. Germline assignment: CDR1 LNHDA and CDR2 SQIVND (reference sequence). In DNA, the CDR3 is TGTGCCAGTAGTATGTGGCCCGGGGAGCTGTTTTTT. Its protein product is CASSMWPGELFF.

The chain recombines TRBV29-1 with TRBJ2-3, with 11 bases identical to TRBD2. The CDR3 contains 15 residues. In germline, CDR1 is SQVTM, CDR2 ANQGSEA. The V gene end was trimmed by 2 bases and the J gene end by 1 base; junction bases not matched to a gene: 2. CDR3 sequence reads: CSVELLAGGTDTQYF. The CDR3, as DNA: TGCAGCGTTGAACTACTAGCGGGAGGCACAGATACGCAGTATTTT.

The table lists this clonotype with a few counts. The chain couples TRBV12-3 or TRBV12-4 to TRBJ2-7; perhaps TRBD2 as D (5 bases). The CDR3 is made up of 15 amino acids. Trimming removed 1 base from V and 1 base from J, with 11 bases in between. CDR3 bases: TGTGCCAGCAGTTTAGGTAGCGCCCCTTCCTACGAGCAGTACTTC. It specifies CASSLGSAPSYEQYF.

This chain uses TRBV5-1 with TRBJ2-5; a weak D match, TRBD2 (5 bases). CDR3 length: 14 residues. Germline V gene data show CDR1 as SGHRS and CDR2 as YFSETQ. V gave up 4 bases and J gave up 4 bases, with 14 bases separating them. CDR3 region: CASSHDPSSETQYF. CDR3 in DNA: TGCGCCAGCAGCCACGACCCTAGCTCAGAGACCCAGTACTTC.

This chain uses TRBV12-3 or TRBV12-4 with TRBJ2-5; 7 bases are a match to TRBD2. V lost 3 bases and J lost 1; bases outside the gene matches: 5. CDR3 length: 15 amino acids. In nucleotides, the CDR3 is TGTGCCAGCAGTTTGGGAGGGACGGTCCAAGAGACCCAGTACTTC. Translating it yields CASSLGGTVQETQYF.

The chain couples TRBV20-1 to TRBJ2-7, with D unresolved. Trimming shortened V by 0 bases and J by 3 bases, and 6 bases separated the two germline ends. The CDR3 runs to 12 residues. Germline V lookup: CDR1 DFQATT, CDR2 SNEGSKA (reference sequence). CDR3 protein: CSARDPRYEQYF. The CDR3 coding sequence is TGCAGTGCTAGAGATCCCCGCTACGAGCAGTACTTC.

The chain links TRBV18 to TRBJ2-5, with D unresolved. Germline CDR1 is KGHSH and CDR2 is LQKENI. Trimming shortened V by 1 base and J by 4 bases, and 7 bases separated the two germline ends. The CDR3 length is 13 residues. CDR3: CASSPLTGETQYF. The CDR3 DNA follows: TGTGCCAGCTCACCACTCACGGGAGAGACCCAGTACTTC.

The CDR3 is CATSLRTRSYEQYF. The CDR3 nucleotides are TGTGCCACCAGCCTACGTACTAGGTCCTACGAGCAGTACTTC. The chain uses TRBV15 and TRBJ2-7; possible D gene TRBD2, 5 bases. V lost 5 bases and J 1 base, leaving 12 bases between the germline ends. The germline V gene has CDR1 LNHNV and CDR2 YYDKDF (reference sequence). This CDR3 has 14 amino acids. Full variable domain (missing parts from reference TRBV15 and TRBJ2-7): DAMVIQNPRYQVTQFGKPVTLSCSQTLNHNVMYWYQQKSSQAPKLLFHYYDKDFNNEADTPDNFQSRRPNTSFCFLDIRSPGLGDTAMYLCATSLRTRSYEQYFGPGTRLTVT.

CDR3 bases: TGTGCCAGCAGTGTTGTGCCAGGTTCCACTCAGCCCCAGCATTTT. Translation: CASSVVPGSTQPQHF. The rearrangement joins TRBV2 to TRBJ1-5; D not certain. The CDR3 length is 15 residues. V was cut by 4 bases and J by 6 bases, with 16 bases left in between. In germline, CDR1 is SNHLY, CDR2 FYNNEI.